Sequencing of this T cell receptor (beta chain) was carried out in a study of CD8 T cells in ankylosing spondylitis. The germline V gene has CDR1 SGDLS and CDR2 YYNGEE. This CDR3 comprises 14 residues. V was shortened by 5 bases and J by 1 base, with 9 bases between the two germline ends. This clonotype was recorded many times. As the method for making TCR beta libraries, quantitative 5'-RACE with molecular barcodes was used. TCRdb ran MiXCR on the 5' RACE reads and lists one entry per CDR3 protein. The sample holds hundreds of thousands of distinct CDR3 sequences, roughly 20% seen once. This receptor was identified in a female donor with ankylosing spondylitis or in good health (not recorded which). This sequence joins TRBV9 and TRBJ2-2; no clear D gene. Sequenced sample: blood, either unsorted or a sorted T cell fraction (not recorded which). The CDR3 region is CASRGLGNTGELFF. The CDR3 DNA is TGTGCCAGCAGGGGTCTTGGGAACACCGGGGAGCTGTTTTTT.